Presented here are 32 T cell receptor beta chains from one specimen sequenced in a study of T-cell memory formation after mild COVID-19. TCRdb re-called the 5' RACE reads with MiXCR, one entry per CDR3 protein. The sample has more than 250,000 distinct CDR3 sequences, about a sixth seen once. The sequencing input was PBMCs or a T cell subset sorted from them (not recorded which). These receptors came from a man aged 18 to 29 who had mild COVID-19 (a few samples of this study predate the infection). Cell type and time point are not known.

This clonotype was detected only a few times. The chain links TRBV12-3 or TRBV12-4 to TRBJ2-3; 13 nucleotides agree with TRBD2. The CDR3 sequence is 21 residues long. V shed 4 bases, J shed 6 bases, and the junction held 22 bases outside the gene matches. CDR3 coding DNA: TGTGCCAGCAGTTCCCCCCAGACTAGCGGGGGGCGCCGAACCTTACTTGATACGCAGTATTTT. As protein: CASSSPQTSGGRRTLLDTQYF.

This clonotype was seen a few times. This rearrangement joins TRBV2 to TRBJ1-2; no definite D call. This CDR3 region has 14 residues. V gave up 2 bases and J gave up 8 bases, with 15 bases separating them. Germline lookup yields CDR1 SNHLY and CDR2 FYNNEI. The CDR3: CASSELDGQWGYTF. The CDR3 nucleotides are TGTGCCAGCAGTGAATTGGACGGCCAATGGGGCTACACCTTC.

The rearrangement joins TRBV12-3 or TRBV12-4 to TRBJ2-3, with D perhaps matching TRBD2 (5 bases). Deletions cut 7 bases from V and 5 bases from J, with 16 bases between. CDR3 length: 14 residues. The CDR3 DNA reads TGTGCCAGCACCCCGGCTGGTCGGGGAGATACGCAGTATTTT. Translated: CASTPAGRGDTQYF.

The chain couples TRBV20-1 to TRBJ1-2; D not resolved. The CDR3 covers 13 residues. The germline V gene encodes CDR1 DFQATT and CDR2 SNEGSKA (reference sequence). Trimming removed 5 bases from V and 4 bases from J, with 14 bases in between. The CDR3 sequence: CSAATAGGYGYTF. CDR3 nucleotide sequence: TGCAGTGCTGCCACCGCCGGTGGCTATGGCTACACCTTC.

This clonotype was recorded at least ten times. The CDR3 DNA reads as TGTGCCACCAGTGATCGAGGGCACACAGATACGCAGTATTTT. Its translation is CATSDRGHTDTQYF. The chain recombines TRBV24-1 with TRBJ2-3, with D tentatively TRBD2 (5 bases). In germline, CDR1 is KGHDR, CDR2 SFDVKD. Trimming pared 3 bases from V and 2 bases from J, leaving 8 bases between. The CDR3 covers 14 residues.

This chain links TRBV4-2 with TRBJ2-3, with a tentative D call TRBD1 (5 bases). Deletions cut 2 bases from V and 0 bases from J, with 21 bases between. Germline loops: CDR1 LGHNA, CDR2 YNFKEQ. This CDR3 is built from 19 residues. The CDR3 is CASSQSPGTGKASTDTQYF. CDR3 sequence (DNA): TGTGCCAGCAGCCAATCCCCCGGTACAGGCAAAGCTAGCACAGATACGCAGTATTTT.

This chain joins TRBV24-1 and TRBJ2-2; possibly TRBD1 or TRBD2 for D (5 bases each). This CDR3 contains 13 residues. The germline CDR1 and CDR2 sequences are KGHDR and SFDVKD. V was cut by 9 bases and J by 1 base, with 8 bases left in between. CDR3 coding DNA: TGTGCCACCGGGGACGAGAACACCGGGGAGCTGTTTTTT. Translated, it gives CATGDENTGELFF.

This clonotype was seen a few times. V gene TRBV4-2 combines with J gene TRBJ2-1; no firm D call. V lost 0 bases and J 5 bases, leaving 5 bases between the germline ends. The V gene's germline CDR1 is LGHNA and CDR2 YNFKEQ. This CDR3 spans 13 amino acids. In DNA, the CDR3 is TGTGCCAGCAGCCAAGATGCCCACAATGAGCAGTTCTTC. Amino acid sequence: CASSQDAHNEQFF.

This clonotype was counted many times. This chain uses TRBV3-1 with TRBJ2-4, with a possible D match to TRBD1 (6 bases). V shed 4 bases and J shed 0 bases, with 10 bases lying between them. The CDR3 is made up of 15 amino acids. CDR1 and CDR2 (germline): LGHDT, YNNKEL (reference sequence). CDR3 bases: TGTGCCAGCAGCCTCGGGACATTAGCCAAAAACATTCAGTACTTC. Residues: CASSLGTLAKNIQYF.

This chain uses TRBV7-3 with TRBJ1-1; weak D call: TRBD1 (6 bases). The ends were cut back, 5 bases at V and 5 bases at J, with 15 bases in the middle. The CDR3 is 14 residues long. CDR1 and CDR2 from the germline V gene are SGHTA and FQGTGA. Written as DNA, the CDR3 is TGTGCCAGCAGCCGGGGGCAGCTTCGAACTGAAGCTTTCTTT. This codes for CASSRGQLRTEAFF.

This clonotype was seen a handful of times. The chain is built from TRBV15 and TRBJ2-1, with 9 bases fitting TRBD2. J lost 2 bases, V lost 1 base, and 3 bases had no gene match. Germline V gene data show CDR1 as LNHNV and CDR2 as YYDKDF (reference sequence). The CDR3 has 16 amino acids. The CDR3 spells CATSRGGGGAYNEQFF. Here the CDR3 DNA reads TGTGCCACCAGCAGAGGAGGCGGGGGGGCCTACAATGAGCAGTTCTTC.

This clonotype was observed a handful of times. This chain links TRBV6-4 with TRBJ1-1, with a weak D call TRBD1 (5 bases). V lost 2 bases and J lost 2, with 6 bases in between. The CDR3 contains 13 residues. Looked up from germline, CDR1 is MRHNA and CDR2 is SNTAGT. CDR3 nucleotides: TGTGCCAGCAGTGACCGGGACAACACTGAAGCTTTCTTT. Translation gives CASSDRDNTEAFF.

Turning to this clonotype: The DNA is omitted, as the CDR3 cannot be located on it reliably, and the CDR3 follows TCRdb's listing. The gene calls are TRBV12-3 or TRBV12-4 and TRBJ1-1; whether TRBD1, the table's D call, matches the DNA was not checked. The CDR3 is made up of 13 amino acids, end residues included. The CDR3 sequence is CASSTSGATEAFF.

This clonotype was seen a few times. The rearrangement links TRBV12-3 or TRBV12-4 to TRBJ1-6, with unresolved D. The CDR3 loop spans 11 amino acids. V lost 7 bases to trimming and J lost 14 bases, with 12 bases between them. The CDR3 loop reads CASTSYETLHF. The CDR3 nucleotides are TGTGCCAGCACCAGCTATGAGACCCTCCACTTT.

In its sample, this clonotype was seen a few times. The chain links TRBV4-1 to TRBJ2-3; D is possibly TRBD2 (6 bases). This CDR3 has 16 amino acids. Germline V gene lookup returns CDR1 MGHRA and CDR2 YSYEKL. The V and J ends lost 0 bases and 5 bases respectively, with 15 bases between them. CDR3 nucleotide sequence: TGCGCCAGCAGCCAAGAGGGGGGTTGGAACAGAGATACGCAGTATTTT. Translating it yields CASSQEGGWNRDTQYF.

V and J are TRBV6-2 or TRBV6-3 and TRBJ1-2; D perhaps matches TRBD1 (5 bases). CDR3 length equals 15 residues. Germline CDR1 MNHEY, CDR2 SVGEGT. Trimming took 2 bases from V and 6 from J, leaving 16 bases between them. The DNA of the CDR3 is TGTGCCAGCAGTTACGGGGACTTCATCGGGAATGGCTACACCTTC. It codes for CASSYGDFIGNGYTF.

This sequence joins TRBV18 and TRBJ1-1; D not resolved. CDR3 length equals 17 residues. From germline, CDR1 is KGHSH and CDR2 LQKENI. The ends were cut back, 8 bases at V and 4 bases at J, with 26 bases in the middle. For the CDR3, the DNA is TGTGCCAGCACCCCCCGGGAAGGCAACCTAGGGAGCACTGAAGCTTTCTTT. As protein: CASTPREGNLGSTEAFF.

This clonotype showed up just a few times. The rearrangement links TRBV5-6 to TRBJ2-2; D is unclear. The germline V gene has CDR1 SGHDT and CDR2 YYEEEE. Trimming shortened V by 4 bases and J by 7 bases, and 14 bases separated the two germline ends. The CDR3 totals 14 residues. CDR3 in amino acids: CASSMGRWGGELFF. The CDR3 DNA reads as TGTGCCAGCAGCATGGGCCGGTGGGGCGGGGAGCTGTTTTTT.

CDR3 protein: CASRPQGQAYSPLHF. The CDR3 DNA reads as TGTGCCAGCAGACCCCAGGGGCAGGCTTATTCACCCCTCCACTTT. V gene TRBV7-8 combines with J gene TRBJ1-6, with D tentatively TRBD1 (6 bases). CDR1 and CDR2 from the germline V gene are SGHVS and FQNEAQ. There are 15 residues in the CDR3. V lost 6 bases, J lost 8 bases, and 17 bases lay in between.

This clonotype was counted between two and nine times. V usage is TRBV12-3 or TRBV12-4 and J usage is TRBJ1-5, with a weak D call TRBD1 (5 bases). The CDR3 extends over 15 amino acids. V was clipped by 6 bases and J by 3 bases, with 15 bases between them. The CDR3 reads CASRFTGTANQPQHF. The CDR3 DNA sequence: TGTGCCAGCAGATTCACCGGGACGGCCAATCAGCCCCAGCATTTT.

DNA for the CDR3: TGTGCCAGCAGCCCGGGGGCATCCTATGGCTACACCTTC. This translates into CASSPGASYGYTF. The chain combines TRBV5-4 with TRBJ1-2; possible D gene TRBD1, 6 bases. Trimming took 4 bases from V and 4 from J, leaving 11 bases between them. Germline V lookup: CDR1 SGHNT, CDR2 YYREEE (reference sequence). The CDR3 totals 13 residues.

J is TRBJ1-4 and V is TRBV2; the D is unclear. The CDR3 length is 14 residues. CDR1 is SNHLY, CDR2 FYNNEI, per germline. Deletions cut 4 bases from V and 7 bases from J, with 13 bases between. CDR3 in DNA: TGTGCCAGCAGTGCGAGGAAGCCGGCTGAAAAACTGTTTTTT. Its protein product is CASSARKPAEKLFF.

This clonotype showed up just a few times. The rearrangement links TRBV28 to TRBJ2-7, with TRBD2 matching over 8 bases. CDR3 length equals 13 residues. Germline V gives CDR1 MDHEN, CDR2 SYDVKM. Trimming took 6 bases from V and 3 from J; bases not matched to a gene: 4. The CDR3 sequence is CASSRGGDYEQYV. The CDR3 DNA reads TGTGCCAGCAGCCGGGGGGGAGACTACGAGCAGTACGTC.

This clonotype has just a few counts. This rearrangement joins TRBV7-9 to TRBJ2-5; D may be TRBD2 (6 bases). This CDR3 comprises 16 residues. V lost 5 bases, J lost 5 bases, and 21 bases lay in between. Germline CDR1 reads SEHNR; CDR2 reads FQNEAQ (reference sequence). The CDR3 spells CASSLSVFTGEETQYF. The CDR3 nucleotides read TGTGCCAGCAGCCTCTCTGTCTTTACGGGGGAGGAGACCCAGTACTTC.

This clonotype was seen a handful of times. The chain has TRBV5-6 and TRBJ2-1; 8 bases agree with TRBD1. The CDR3 is made up of 18 amino acids. Germline V gene data show CDR1 as SGHDT and CDR2 as YYEEEE. Trimming removed 1 base from V and 2 bases from J; junction bases left unmatched: 11. DNA of the CDR3: TGTGCCAGCAGCTTGATCAGCCAGAGGACAGGGCCCTACAATGAGCAGTTCTTC. Amino acids: CASSLISQRTGPYNEQFF.

This sequence joins TRBV4-1 and TRBJ2-7; 7 bases fit TRBD1. CDR1 and CDR2 from the germline V gene are MGHRA and YSYEKL. V dropped 4 bases and J dropped 5; count of bases not matched to a gene: 8. The CDR3 spans 14 residues. The CDR3 sequence is CASSPYRQGHEQYF. The DNA for the CDR3 is TGCGCCAGCAGCCCCTATAGACAGGGCCACGAGCAGTACTTC.

V is TRBV7-2 and J is TRBJ2-3, with D unresolved. Trimming stripped 1 base from V and 7 bases from J, with 6 bases between. Germline CDR1 is SGHTA and CDR2 is FQGNSA. This CDR3 is 12 amino acids long. The CDR3 sequence is CASSLGSNTQYF. CDR3 sequence (DNA): TGTGCCAGCAGCTTAGGGTCGAATACGCAGTATTTT. The full variable domain, in which reference TRBV7-2 and TRBJ2-3 provide the parts outside the CDR3, is GAGVSQSPSNKVTEKGKDVELRCDPISGHTALYWYRQSLGQGLEFLIYFQGNSAPDKSGLPSDRFSAERTGGSVSTLTIQRTQQEDSAVYLCASSLGSNTQYFGPGTRLTVL.

Only a few counts were recorded for this clonotype. This chain links TRBV7-9 with TRBJ1-6; D is unresolved. Trimming stripped 5 bases from V and 9 bases from J, with 11 bases between. Per germline, CDR1 SEHNR and CDR2 FQNEAQ (reference sequence). The CDR3 extends over 13 amino acids. In DNA, the CDR3 is TGTGCCAGCAGCGCAACAGTGGGTTCACCCCTCCACTTT. This encodes CASSATVGSPLHF.

The chain employs TRBV7-3 and TRBJ2-6; D call uncertain. The CDR3 sequence is 15 residues long. Per the germline V gene, CDR1 is SGHTA and CDR2 is FQGTGA. Trimming shortened V by 5 bases and J by 2 bases, and 10 bases separated the two germline ends. CDR3 region: CASSNLPPGANVLTF. Written as DNA, the CDR3 is TGTGCCAGCAGCAATCTCCCGCCTGGGGCCAACGTCCTGACTTTC.

This chain connects TRBV4-3 to TRBJ2-5; TRBD2 aligns across 8 bases. The CDR3 totals 16 residues. Germline V gene data show CDR1 as LGHNA and CDR2 as YSLEER. J gave up 0 bases and V 1 base, and 4 bases lay outside the gene matches. The CDR3 is CASSQGPSGYQETQYF. The CDR3 DNA is TGCGCCAGCAGCCAAGGCCCTAGCGGGTACCAAGAGACCCAGTACTTC.

This clonotype has just a few counts. The chain couples TRBV4-3 to TRBJ2-1, with TRBD1 matching 7 bases. Trimming removed 0 bases from V and 3 bases from J; junction bases left unmatched: 5. Looked up from germline, CDR1 is LGHNA and CDR2 is YSLEER. The CDR3 spans 16 residues. For the CDR3, the DNA is TGCGCCAGCAGCCAAGATGGGACAGACCTCTACAATGAGCAGTTCTTC. Its protein is CASSQDGTDLYNEQFF.

In this sample, this clonotype turned up many times. V usage is TRBV9 and J usage is TRBJ1-5, with D perhaps TRBD1 (5 bases). The V end was cut by 7 bases, the J end by 3 bases, with 11 bases between. Germline V CDR1 and CDR2: SGDLS, YYNGEE. CDR3 size: 13 residues. The CDR3 region is CASGKGLNQPQHF. The CDR3 DNA follows: TGTGCCAGCGGGAAGGGGCTCAATCAGCCCCAGCATTTT. Variable domain in full (rest from reference TRBV9 and TRBJ1-5): DSGVTQTPKHLITATGQRVTLRCSPRSGDLSVYWYQQSLDQGLQFLIQYYNGEERAKGNILERFSAQQFPDLHSELNLSSLELGDSALYFCASGKGLNQPQHFGDGTRLSIL.